The rows below give T cell receptor beta chains drawn from one sample of a study of cytomegalovirus exposure and HLA in healthy donors. TCRdb's copy holds only in-frame clones and misses some; the assay was immunoSEQ multiplex PCR. The sample shows about 250,000 clones, roughly 91% of them seen only once. Sequencing was done on a sample of PBMCs. All receptors derive from a girl aged 2 to 9 in good health and CMV-seronegative. Each CDR3 is given with its conserved first and last residue. D genes are given only for firm matches. Rows may omit the clone size; those that give it use once, few, many or a size class.

J: TRBJ1-1; D: NA; size: once; V: TRBV9; CDR3: CASSDQTGPNTEAFF; DNA: TGTGCCAGCAGCGATCAGACAGGCCCGAACACTGAAGCTTTCTTT
J: TRBJ2-3; D: TRBD1; size: few; V: TRBV7-3; CDR3: CASSLTLGTGSTDTQYF; DNA: TGTGCCAGCAGCTTAACGTTAGGGACAGGCTCCACAGATACGCAGTATTTT
J: TRBJ2-7; D: NA; size: NA; V: TRBV25-1; CDR3: CASSVQGSYEQYF; DNA: TGTGCCAGCAGTGTACAGGGCTCCTACGAGCAGTACTTC
J: TRBJ1-1; D: NA; size: NA; V: TRBV10-3; CDR3: CAIGSGTEAFF; DNA: TGTGCCATCGGAAGCGGGACTGAAGCTTTCTTT
J: TRBJ2-1; D: TRBD1; size: NA; V: TRBV14; CDR3: CASSQEVGDRGPFLGGRAKDEQFF; DNA: TGTGCCAGCAGCCAAGAGGTGGGGGACAGGGGGCCTTTCTTGGGCGGGAGGGCCAAGGATGAGCAGTTCTTC
J: TRBJ1-5; D: TRBD1; size: few; V: TRBV7-2; CDR3: CASSSTGVQPQHF; DNA: TGTGCCAGCAGCTCAACAGGGGTTCAGCCCCAGCATTTT
J: TRBJ2-1; D: TRBD2; size: NA; V: TRBV10-1; CDR3: CASSVKRGAYNEQFF; DNA: TGCGCCAGCAGTGTTAAGCGGGGGGCCTACAATGAGCAGTTCTTC
J: TRBJ1-5; D: NA; size: NA; V: TRBV14; CDR3: CASSQDFSQPQHF; DNA: TGTGCCAGCAGCCAAGATTTCAGTCAGCCCCAGCATTTT
J: TRBJ2-7; D: TRBD2; size: NA; V: TRBV4-2; CDR3: CASSQETSGLSYEQYF; DNA: TGTGCCAGCAGCCAAGAGACTAGCGGCCTCTCCTACGAGCAGTACTTC
J: TRBJ2-7; D: NA; size: NA; V: TRBV29-1; CDR3: CSVNIAGITYEQYF; DNA: TGCAGCGTTAATATTGCGGGGATTACCTACGAGCAGTACTTC
J: TRBJ2-3; D: TRBD2; size: NA; V: TRBV28; CDR3: CASSPGGLAGQTDTQYF; DNA: TGTGCCAGCAGCCCCGGGGGGCTAGCGGGGCAAACAGATACGCAGTATTTT
J: TRBJ2-3; D: NA; size: NA; V: TRBV11-2; CDR3: CASSLDYQPGNTQYF; DNA: TGTGCCAGCAGCTTAGATTACCAGCCGGGAAATACGCAGTATTTT
J: TRBJ2-7; D: TRBD2; size: NA; V: TRBV19; CDR3: CASSVGLAGGRGDEQYF; DNA: TGTGCCAGTAGTGTCGGACTAGCGGGAGGTAGAGGGGACGAGCAGTACTTC
J: TRBJ2-2; D: NA; size: NA; V: TRBV27; CDR3: CASSFRGPGELFF; DNA: TGTGCCAGCAGTTTCCGAGGTCCGGGGGAGCTGTTTTTT
J: TRBJ2-7; D: TRBD2; size: NA; V: TRBV19; CDR3: CASRRTSGTYEQYF; DNA: TGTGCCAGTAGGCGGACTAGCGGCACGTACGAGCAGTACTTC
J: TRBJ2-1; D: NA; size: NA; V: TRBV28; CDR3: CASTTPSAGSNEQFF; DNA: TGTGCCAGCACCACCCCCTCCGCGGGATCGAATGAGCAGTTCTTC
J: TRBJ2-5; D: NA; size: NA; V: TRBV7-9; CDR3: CASSLTYRIGEQETQYF; DNA: TGTGCCAGCAGCTTAACTTACCGGATCGGGGAACAAGAGACCCAGTACTTC
J: TRBJ2-2; D: NA; size: NA; V: TRBV11-2; CDR3: CASSLASRWNANTGELFF; DNA: TGTGCCAGCAGCTTAGCTAGTCGCTGGAACGCGAACACCGGGGAGCTGTTTTTT
J: TRBJ2-5; D: TRBD1; size: NA; V: TRBV28; CDR3: CASRLGQGRTQYF; DNA: TGTGCCAGCAGACTGGGACAGGGGAGGACCCAGTACTTC
J: TRBJ2-1; D: TRBD2; size: NA; V: TRBV6-1; CDR3: CASSEVASGPSYNEQFF; DNA: TGTGCCAGCAGTGAAGTGGCTAGCGGGCCCTCCTACAATGAGCAGTTCTTC
J: TRBJ2-7; D: NA; size: NA; V: TRBV7-9; CDR3: CASSDKTGPSYEQYF; DNA: TGTGCCAGCAGCGATAAGACAGGCCCTTCCTACGAGCAGTACTTC
J: TRBJ1-5; D: NA; size: NA; V: TRBV19; CDR3: CASSDRNNQPQHF; DNA: TGTGCCAGTTCAGACAGGAACAATCAGCCCCAGCATTTT
J: TRBJ2-7; D: NA; size: NA; V: TRBV28; CDR3: CASSFYGQYYEQYF; DNA: TGTGCCAGCAGTTTCTACGGACAGTACTACGAGCAGTACTTC
J: TRBJ2-1; D: NA; size: NA; V: TRBV5-4; CDR3: CASSFSTELNEQFF; DNA: TGTGCCAGCAGCTTTTCGACTGAACTCAATGAGCAGTTCTTC